This is a list of T cell receptor beta chains from one sample in a study of cytomegalovirus exposure and HLA in healthy donors. The protocol was immunoSEQ multiplex PCR, while the TCRdb copy is restricted to in-frame clones and leaves out a portion. Here the sample spans some 120,000 clones, about 74% being singletons. Sequencing input: PBMCs. The receptor source for this set is a woman between 50 and 59 years old in good health and CMV-seropositive. CDR3s include the opening cysteine and the closing phenylalanine or tryptophan. D genes are given only for firm matches. Size tells how often a clone was seen (once, few, many) or the class of an expanded clone, and some rows leave it out.

v_gene,abundance,d_gene,j_gene,CDR3aa,CDR3nt
TRBV6-6,.,.,TRBJ1-4,CASSYPQGGNEKLFF,TGTGCCAGCAGTTACCCCCAGGGAGGGAATGAAAAACTGTTTTTT
TRBV13,.,.,TRBJ2-5,CASSFRDRETQYF,TGTGCCAGCAGCTTCCGAGATCGGGAGACCCAGTACTTC
TRBV27,.,.,TRBJ1-2,CASSFWGEAGYTF,TGTGCCAGCAGTTTTTGGGGGGAGGCTGGCTACACCTTC
TRBV5-6,.,TRBD1,TRBJ2-5,CASSLGVPGGEETQYF,TGTGCCAGCAGCCTTGGGGTGCCAGGGGGCGAAGAGACCCAGTACTTC
TRBV12-5,.,.,TRBJ2-3,CASVAPSTDTQYF,TGTGCTAGTGTGGCACCTAGCACAGATACGCAGTATTTT
TRBV7-3,.,.,TRBJ1-1,CASSSGPEDKAFF,TGTGCCAGCAGCTCAGGGCCTGAGGATAAAGCTTTCTTT
TRBV7-8,once,TRBD2,TRBJ2-5,CASSQLTGTSGGHQETQYF,TGTGCCAGCAGCCAACTGACCGGGACTAGCGGGGGGCACCAAGAGACCCAGTACTTC
TRBV11-2,once,.,TRBJ1-2,CASSLSRQNYGYTF,TGTGCCAGCAGCCTCAGCCGACAGAACTATGGCTACACCTTC
TRBV25-1,.,.,TRBJ2-7,CASSEEELSREQYF,TGTGCCAGCAGCGAAGAGGAGCTATCGCGGGAGCAGTACTTC
TRBV7-9,.,TRBD1,TRBJ2-7,CASIPSPTGTGGHEQYF,TGTGCCAGCATCCCCTCCCCCACAGGGACAGGGGGGCACGAGCAGTACTTC
TRBV5-6,few,.,TRBJ2-7,CASSLYTVDEQYF,TGTGCCAGCAGCTTGTACACAGTGGACGAGCAGTACTTC